The following is a T cell receptor beta chain sequence with its context. Its antigen is as yet unknown. Sequencing was performed with immunoSEQ multiplex PCR; in TCRdb, only in-frame clones are kept and a portion is missing. Of about 73,000 clones listed, 80% to 90% are singletons. CDR1 and CDR2 (germline): LNHDA, SQIVND (reference sequence). CDR3 length: 15 amino acids. After removal of 7 bases from V and 2 bases from J, the junction contained 5 bases not matched to a gene. The record originates from a study of OX40 agonist ivuxolimab in advanced cancers. Overall study context: It was ivuxolimab, an agonistic anti-OX40 (CD134) antibody, that patients were treated with. The study's findings and limits: No antigen was identified for the clonally expanded peripheral T cells.

The chain joins TRBV19 to TRBJ2-2; 9 bases line up with TRBD1. This sample comprised CD4+ or CD8+ T cells sorted from blood, obtained in a trial of the OX40 agonist ivuxolimab. The sequence was obtained from an adult with an advanced solid tumor such as melanoma, head and neck, liver or kidney cancer. CDR3 region: CASNLGQGNTGELFF. CDR3 in DNA: TGTGCCAGTAATTTGGGACAGGGCAACACCGGGGAGCTGTTTTTT.